This is a list of T cell receptor beta chains from one sample in a study of resident and recirculating memory T cells in vitiligo. The repertoire was sequenced with immunoSEQ multiplex PCR; TCRdb's copy has only in-frame clones and lacks some. The sample has approximately 69,000 clones, approximately 90% seen once. The sequenced material came from blood. These TCRs come from a male donor with vitiligo. The CDR3 runs from the conserved cysteine through the conserved F or W. A D gene is named only where the DNA matches it firmly. Part of the rows lack a size; the others show once, few, many or a class for expanded clones.

v_gene	j_gene	d_gene	abundance	CDR3aa	CDR3nt
TRBV5-1	TRBJ2-3	.	.	CASRISDPTDTQYF	TGCGCCAGCAGGATCAGCGACCCCACAGATACGCAGTATTTT
TRBV6-1	TRBJ1-4	.	.	CASRGQGGQIKLFF	TGTGCCAGCAGAGGCCAGGGAGGCCAGATTAAACTGTTTTTT
TRBV6-5	TRBJ1-1	TRBD1	once	CASSYETGQAFF	TGTGCCAGCAGTTACGAGACAGGGCAGGCTTTCTTT
TRBV15	TRBJ1-5	.	.	CATSRRIGGQPQHF	TGTGCCACCAGCAGAAGGATAGGGGGACAGCCCCAGCATTTT
TRBV18	TRBJ1-2	TRBD1	.	CASSPRDSDGYTF	TGTGCCAGCTCACCCCGGGACAGCGATGGCTACACCTTC
TRBV19	TRBJ1-1	TRBD1	few	CASSASSTGVAFF	TGTGCCAGTAGTGCCAGCTCGACAGGGGTAGCTTTCTTT
TRBV6-6	TRBJ1-3	.	.	CASTGASSGNTIYF	TGTGCCAGCACAGGGGCTAGCTCTGGAAACACCATATATTTT
TRBV4-3	TRBJ1-4	.	.	CASSQDPGEKLFF	TGCGCCAGCAGCCAAGACCCGGGTGAAAAACTGTTTTTT
TRBV4-3	TRBJ1-2	.	.	CASSQVTANYGYTF	TGCGCCAGCAGCCAAGTAACAGCTAACTATGGCTACACCTTC
TRBV28	TRBJ2-7	TRBD2	.	CASSLSGGSSYEQYF	TGTGCCAGCAGCCTTAGCGGGGGGAGCTCCTACGAGCAGTACTTC
TRBV5-5	TRBJ2-7	.	.	CASSQRAQGYEQYF	TGTGCCAGCAGCCAACGTGCCCAGGGATACGAGCAGTACTTC
TRBV5-6	TRBJ1-2	.	.	CASTGAGNYGYTF	TGTGCCAGCACCGGGGCGGGGAACTATGGCTACACCTTC
TRBV5-1	TRBJ2-1	TRBD2	few	CASSRSGGSSYNEQFF	TGCGCCAGCAGCCGGAGCGGGGGGAGCTCCTACAATGAGCAGTTCTTC
TRBV7-9	TRBJ1-4	TRBD1	.	CASSPGTGGVFNEKLFF	TGTGCCAGCAGTCCAGGGACAGGGGGTGTATTCAATGAAAAACTGTTTTTT
TRBV6-5	TRBJ2-7	.	.	CASSYLTSPYEQYF	TGTGCCAGCAGTTACTTAACTAGCCCCTACGAGCAGTACTTC
TRBV15	TRBJ2-3	TRBD2	.	CATSSTGGGVTDTQYF	TGTGCCACCAGCTCCACTGGCGGGGGTGTTACAGATACGCAGTATTTT
TRBV4-2	TRBJ1-2	TRBD1	.	CASSQVNSAGGSYGYTF	TGTGCCAGCAGCCAAGTCAATAGTGCAGGGGGCAGTTATGGCTACACCTTC
TRBV30	TRBJ2-5	TRBD1	.	CAWRREGQGLGTQYF	TGTGCCTGGAGAAGAGAGGGACAGGGATTGGGGACCCAGTACTTC
TRBV6-1	TRBJ1-3	.	.	CASSEGEDSGNTIYF	TGTGCCAGCAGTGAAGGGGAGGACTCTGGAAACACCATATATTTT
TRBV2	TRBJ2-3	TRBD1	.	CASSDNRGPDTQYF	TGTGCCAGCAGTGATAACAGGGGCCCAGATACGCAGTATTTT
TRBV27	TRBJ1-2	.	.	CASAERGSGYTF	TGTGCCAGCGCCGAGAGGGGGAGCGGCTACACCTTC
TRBV15	TRBJ2-1	TRBD1	once	CATSRGITDRVLYNEQFF	TGTGCCACCAGCAGAGGTATAACGGACAGGGTCCTCTACAATGAGCAGTTCTTC
TRBV28	TRBJ1-1	.	.	CASSLQGPLNTEAFF	TGTGCCAGCAGTTTACAGGGGCCCTTGAACACTGAAGCTTTCTTT